This TCR beta chain was recovered during a study of T cells after yellow fever vaccination. Study information: Fractions of low cell number were prepared using SMART-Seq v4 Ultra Low Input. Study results and limitations: Of the clonotypes, a small share occurred in both CD4 and CD8 compartments. Primary-vaccination clones mostly resurfaced post-booster (less than 98% CD4, roughly 90% CD8).

In regard to this clonotype: Its target is not known.

The study made its TCR cDNA through 5'RACE template switching. That step introduced a universal primer site along with UMIs. Each CDR3 protein is one row after TCRdb ran MiXCR on the 5' RACE reads. The sample consists of nearly 350,000 distinct CDR3 sequences, around 8.1% of them appearing once. The sequenced sample was PBMCs, obtained around 45 days after the first yellow fever vaccination. The receptor was isolated from a man between 18 and 29 years old who received the YFV17D yellow fever vaccine.

CDR3 amino acids: CASSQALRYRGRETGELFF. CDR3 coding DNA: TGTGCCAGCAGCCAAGCGTTACGGTACAGGGGGCGGGAAACCGGGGAGCTGTTTTTT. The chain is built from TRBV4-2 and TRBJ2-2; TRBD1 matches at 9 bases. The V gene end was trimmed by 1 base and the J gene end by 5 bases; junction bases not matched to a gene: 14. This CDR3 spans 19 amino acids. Germline loops: CDR1 LGHNA, CDR2 YNFKEQ.